This is a list of T cell receptor beta chains from one sample in a study of cytomegalovirus exposure and HLA in healthy donors. Libraries were prepared by immunoSEQ multiplex PCR; TCRdb keeps only in-frame clonotypes and omits some of them. Among 90,000 to 140,000 clones listed, over 70% were seen once. The sample was PBMCs. These receptors all come from a male donor in good health and CMV-seronegative. CDR3s include the opening cysteine and the closing phenylalanine or tryptophan. Each record gives: V gene, clone size, D gene, CDR3 length, CDR3 protein. A D gene is named only where the DNA matches it firmly. Rows may omit the clone size; those that give it use once, few, many or a size class.

TRBV21-1 - - 22 CASSSIDGRGGESKNTKNIQYF
TRBV28 - - 11 CASSFIYGYTF
TRBV7-9 - TRBD2 13 CATHQAGAVEQYF
TRBV5-1 - TRBD1 16 CASSLGQGRLGTEAFF
TRBV19 once - 17 CASTPRGIQTQTGELFF
TRBV7-9 - - 17 CASSLEGWGPMNTEAFF
TRBV7-9 - TRBD2 14 CSSSFSGVQETQYF
TRBV11-3 - TRBD1 15 CASSSDRNPSYEHYF
TRBV2 - TRBD2 15 CASSVLAGVTDTQYF
TRBV19 few TRBD2 16 CASSPIAGRGMYEQYF
TRBV7-2 - TRBD2 16 CASSSGTSGSSYEQYF
TRBV2 - - 13 CASSELELETQYF
TRBV7-7 - TRBD1 16 CASSLAGQGAADEQFF
TRBV2 - - 14 CASPRTVSNQPQHF
TRBV29-1 few - 12 CSVENNGNTIYF
TRBV7-9 few - 16 CASSYPRDSGANVLTF
TRBV10-3 once - 16 CAISTRDQKSYNEQFF
TRBV5-1 - TRBD2 15 CASSLRLAGEETQYF
TRBV11-2 - TRBD1 15 CASSLQGATNEKLFF
TRBV5-1 - - 13 CASSGTTGNTIYF
TRBV18 - - 14 CASSLGHQNTEAFF
TRBV9 - TRBD2 17 CASSVSGSGLIYNEQFF
TRBV13 - TRBD2 12 CASRSRLAEQFF
TRBV29-1 - - 12 CSVDPAGAEQFF
TRBV7-9 - TRBD2 15 CASSSGLAALGEQYF
TRBV4-1 - - 13 CASSHREYNEQFF